This is a list of T cell receptor beta chains from one sample in a study of T-cell reconstitution after alpha-beta-depleted transplantation in children. Each CDR3 protein gets one entry after TCRdb re-called the PCR reads with MiXCR. The data show approximately 400,000 distinct CDR3 sequences, approximately 11% seen once. Specimen: PBMCs from the stem cell graft donor, collected from the stem cell graft. These receptors were collected from a human donor who donated a stem cell graft to a child with acute myeloid leukemia. CDR3s include the opening cysteine and the closing phenylalanine or tryptophan. D genes are given only for firm matches. Not all rows give a size; the values are once, few, many and, for expanded clones, a class.

TGTGCCAGCAGCCCTACCTCGACGGCCTACGAGCAGTACTTC	CASSPTSTAYEQYF	-	TRBJ2-7	TRBV7-8	few
TGCGCCAGCAGCCAAGATCCCGCAAACACCATATATTTT	CASSQDPANTIYF	-	TRBJ1-3	TRBV4-1	-
TGCGCCAGCAGCCGGTTGTCTGGCATCACCTACAATGAGCAGTTCTTC	CASSRLSGITYNEQFF	-	TRBJ2-1	TRBV5-1	-
TGTGCCAGCAGCGCTGGACTAGCGGCCTACAATGAGCAGTTCTTC	CASSAGLAAYNEQFF	TRBD2	TRBJ2-1	TRBV7-3	many
TGTGCCAGCAGCTGGGCCACAGGGGATAGGGCCGGGGAGCTGTTTTTT	CASSWATGDRAGELFF	TRBD1	TRBJ2-2	TRBV5-5	-
TGTGCCAGCAGTTTTACACAGGCGGCTGGAAACACCATATATTTT	CASSFTQAAGNTIYF	-	TRBJ1-3	TRBV28	few
TGCAGCGTAAAGGGCAGGTCGGACACTGAAGCTTTCTTT	CSVKGRSDTEAFF	-	TRBJ1-1	TRBV29-1	few
TGTGCCAGCAGTGAAGTATGGGACAATCTCTACGAGCAGTACTTC	CASSEVWDNLYEQYF	-	TRBJ2-7	TRBV2	-
TGTGCCAGCAGTTTTGGAAATGGAGGAAACACCATATATTTT	CASSFGNGGNTIYF	-	TRBJ1-3	TRBV12-3/TRBV12-4	-
TGCAGTGCTGAGGAGGGTCTAGCCTCCTACGAGCAGTACTTC	CSAEEGLASYEQYF	-	TRBJ2-7	TRBV20-1	few
TGCGCCAGCAGCAGAGGACTAGACACTAGGCATGAGCAGTTCTTC	CASSRGLDTRHEQFF	TRBD2	TRBJ2-1	TRBV5-1	-
TGTGCCAGCTCAACCGGACGAGCGTCTAATGAAAAACTGTTTTTT	CASSTGRASNEKLFF	-	TRBJ1-4	TRBV18	-
TGTGCCAGCAGCCGAGTTGGCGTTAGCGGATACAATGAGCAGTTCTTC	CASSRVGVSGYNEQFF	-	TRBJ2-1	TRBV14	few
TGTGCCACCCGGGGGGGGCAGACAAACACCGGGGAGCTGTTTTTT	CATRGGQTNTGELFF	TRBD2	TRBJ2-2	TRBV6-1	few
TGTGCCAGCTCACCCCCGATGGACACTGAAGCTTTCTTT	CASSPPMDTEAFF	-	TRBJ1-1	TRBV18	-
TGCGCCAGCAGTACCGGAGAAGGGTTGGGCTATGGCTACACCTTC	CASSTGEGLGYGYTF	-	TRBJ1-2	TRBV5-1	-
TGTGCCAGCAGTTTCGGTCAGGGGGGACTACAAGAGACCCAGTACTTC	CASSFGQGGLQETQYF	-	TRBJ2-5	TRBV12-3/TRBV12-4	-
TGCAGTGCTAGAATCCTGACGGGACAGGGAACGAATCAGCCCCAGCATTTT	CSARILTGQGTNQPQHF	TRBD1	TRBJ1-5	TRBV20-1	-
TGCGCCAGCACTTACAGCTACCTGAACACTGAAGCTTTCTTT	CASTYSYLNTEAFF	-	TRBJ1-1	TRBV10-2	-
TGTGCCAGCAGTTTGGGGGGAGCGGGAGACACCGGGGAGCTGTTTTTT	CASSLGGAGDTGELFF	TRBD2	TRBJ2-2	TRBV12-3/TRBV12-4	-
TGTGCCAGCAGTTACGCGAGGTTGTTGAGCACAGATACGCAGTATTTT	CASSYARLLSTDTQYF	-	TRBJ2-3	TRBV6-5	many
TGTGCCAGCAGCAAACGGCAGCCTGGGAAGAACACTGAAGCTTTCTTT	CASSKRQPGKNTEAFF	-	TRBJ1-1	TRBV21-1	few
TGTGCCAGCAGCCCCACGGGGCCCGTGGATACGCAGTATTTT	CASSPTGPVDTQYF	-	TRBJ2-3	TRBV21-1	few
TGCGCCAGCAGCTTGGTAGGGCTGCGGGACAGGGTGGATACGCAGTATTTT	CASSLVGLRDRVDTQYF	TRBD1	TRBJ2-3	TRBV5-1	-